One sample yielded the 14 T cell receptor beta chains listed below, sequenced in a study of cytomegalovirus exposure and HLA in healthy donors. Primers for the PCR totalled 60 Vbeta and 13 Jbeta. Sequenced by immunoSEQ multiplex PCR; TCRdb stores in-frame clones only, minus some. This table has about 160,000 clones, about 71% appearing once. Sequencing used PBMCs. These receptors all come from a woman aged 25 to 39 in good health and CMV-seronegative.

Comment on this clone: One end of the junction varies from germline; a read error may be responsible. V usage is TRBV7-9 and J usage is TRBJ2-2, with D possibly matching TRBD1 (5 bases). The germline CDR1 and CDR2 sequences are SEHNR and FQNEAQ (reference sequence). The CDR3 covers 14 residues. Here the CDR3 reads CSSSLGASTGELFF. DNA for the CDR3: TGTTCCAGCAGCTTAGGGGCGAGCACCGGGGAGCTGTTTTTT.

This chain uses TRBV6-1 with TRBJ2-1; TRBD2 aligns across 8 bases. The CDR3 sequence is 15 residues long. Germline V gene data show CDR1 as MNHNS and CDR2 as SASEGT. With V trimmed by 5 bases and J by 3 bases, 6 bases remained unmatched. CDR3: CASSRGLAGYNEQFF. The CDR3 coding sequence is TGTGCCAGCAGTAGAGGACTAGCTGGCTACAATGAGCAGTTCTTC.

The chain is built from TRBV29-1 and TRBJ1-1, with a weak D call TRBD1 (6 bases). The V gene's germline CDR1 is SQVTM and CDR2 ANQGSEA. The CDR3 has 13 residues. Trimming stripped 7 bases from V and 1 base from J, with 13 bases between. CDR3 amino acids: CSALDRQNTEAFF. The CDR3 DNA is TGCAGCGCATTGGACAGACAGAACACTGAAGCTTTCTTT.

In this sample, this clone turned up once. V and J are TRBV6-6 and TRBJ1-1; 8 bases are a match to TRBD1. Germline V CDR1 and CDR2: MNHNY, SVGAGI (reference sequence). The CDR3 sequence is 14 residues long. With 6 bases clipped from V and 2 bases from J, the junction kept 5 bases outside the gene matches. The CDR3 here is CASRPGTGNTEAFF. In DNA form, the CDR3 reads TGTGCCAGCAGACCCGGGACAGGAAACACTGAAGCTTTCTTT.

CDR3 sequence (DNA): TGTGCCAGCAGCTTGGACAGCCATGGCTACACCTTC. Encoded protein: CASSLDSHGYTF. The V and J genes are TRBV5-4 and TRBJ1-2; D is unresolved. The CDR3 extends over 12 amino acids. Looked up from germline, CDR1 is SGHNT and CDR2 is YYREEE (reference sequence). The V gene lost 0 bases and the J gene lost 6 bases, with 6 bases spanning the gap.

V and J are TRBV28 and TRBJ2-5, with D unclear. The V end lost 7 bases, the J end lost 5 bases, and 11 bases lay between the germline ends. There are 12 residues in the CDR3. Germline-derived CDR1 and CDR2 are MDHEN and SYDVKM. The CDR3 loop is CASNRVGETQYF. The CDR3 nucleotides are TGTGCCAGCAACCGGGTAGGCGAGACCCAGTACTTC.

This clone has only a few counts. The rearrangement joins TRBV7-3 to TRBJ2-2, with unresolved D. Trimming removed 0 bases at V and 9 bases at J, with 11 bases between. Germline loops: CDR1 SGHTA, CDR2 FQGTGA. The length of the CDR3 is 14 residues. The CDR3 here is CASSLTAAERELFF. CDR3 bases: TGTGCCAGCAGCTTAACGGCGGCAGAAAGGGAGCTGTTTTTT.

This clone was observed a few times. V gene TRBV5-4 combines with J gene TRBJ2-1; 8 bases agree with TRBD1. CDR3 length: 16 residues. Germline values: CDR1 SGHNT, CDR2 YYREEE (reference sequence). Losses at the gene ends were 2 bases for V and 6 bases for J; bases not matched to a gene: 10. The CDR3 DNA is TGTGCCAGCAGCTTTTCTTGGGACAGGCGGAGCAATGAGCAGTTCTTC. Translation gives CASSFSWDRRSNEQFF.

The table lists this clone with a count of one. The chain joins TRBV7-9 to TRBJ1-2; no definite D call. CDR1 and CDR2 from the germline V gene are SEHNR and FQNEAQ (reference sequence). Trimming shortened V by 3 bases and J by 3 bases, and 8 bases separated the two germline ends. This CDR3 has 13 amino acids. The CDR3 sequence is CASSLLQDYGYTF. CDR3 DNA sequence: TGTGCCAGCAGCTTGCTCCAGGACTATGGCTACACCTTC.

The CDR3 nucleotides are TGTGCCAGCAGCCAGAGACTAGCGGGAGGGCCAACAGATACGCAGTATTTT. It specifies CASSQRLAGGPTDTQYF. The rearrangement uses TRBV4-2 and TRBJ2-3; 14 bases are a match to TRBD2. The CDR3 runs to 17 residues. CDR1 LGHNA and CDR2 YNFKEQ come from the germline V gene. The V gene end was trimmed by 3 bases and the J gene end by 3 bases; junction bases not matched to a gene: 5.

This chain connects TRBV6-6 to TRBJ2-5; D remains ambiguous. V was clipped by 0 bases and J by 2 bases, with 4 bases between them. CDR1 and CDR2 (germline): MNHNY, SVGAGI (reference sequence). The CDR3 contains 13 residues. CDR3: CASSYSEQETQYF. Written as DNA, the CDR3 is TGTGCCAGCAGTTACTCTGAGCAAGAGACCCAGTACTTC.

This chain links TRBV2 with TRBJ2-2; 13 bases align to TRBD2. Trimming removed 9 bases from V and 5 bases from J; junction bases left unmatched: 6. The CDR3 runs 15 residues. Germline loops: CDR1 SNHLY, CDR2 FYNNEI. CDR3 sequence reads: CASRTSGSRTGELFF. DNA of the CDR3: TGTGCCAGTAGGACTAGCGGGAGTAGAACCGGGGAGCTGTTTTTT.

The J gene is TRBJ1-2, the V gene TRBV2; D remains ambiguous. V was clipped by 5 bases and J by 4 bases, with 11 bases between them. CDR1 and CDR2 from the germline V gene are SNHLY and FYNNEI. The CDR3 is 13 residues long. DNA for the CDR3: TGTGCCAGCAGTCCCGATGGAGGCTATGGCTACACCTTC. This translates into CASSPDGGYGYTF.

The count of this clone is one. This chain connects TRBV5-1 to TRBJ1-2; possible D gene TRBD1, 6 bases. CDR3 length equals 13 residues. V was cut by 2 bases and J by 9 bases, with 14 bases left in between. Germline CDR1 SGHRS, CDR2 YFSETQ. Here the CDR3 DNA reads TGCGCCAGCAGCTTATACAGGGAAAATAGCTACACCTTC. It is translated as CASSLYRENSYTF.